This section outlines one T cell receptor beta chain sequence together with its context. The sample comes from a study of blood T cell repertoires in COVID-19. CDR3 length: 15 residues. TCRdb's copy holds only in-frame clones and misses some; the assay was immunoSEQ multiplex PCR. The sample yields under 350,000 clones, 90% seen once. The origin of this receptor is a woman aged 30 to 39 with COVID-19, enrolled during active disease. What was sequenced was peripheral blood. This chain uses TRBV21-1 with TRBJ2-7; the listed D gene, TRBD2, was not tested against the DNA. TRBV21-1 is a recognized pseudogene. CDR3 protein: CASSLGLAGDYEQYF. As DNA, the CDR3 is TGTGCCAGCAGCTTAGGACTAGCGGGAGACTACGAGCAGTACTTC.